The clone carrying this T cell receptor (beta chain) was seen repeatedly, ten times or more. The data originate from a study of tumor-infiltrating lymphocytes in oesophageal squamous cell carcinoma. V was cut by 0 bases and J by 2 bases, with 14 bases left in between. The CDR3 has 16 residues. The germline CDR1 and CDR2 sequences are MNHEY and SMNVEV (reference sequence). TCRdb ran MiXCR on the PCR reads and lists one entry per CDR3 protein. The table has just over 15,000 distinct CDR3 sequences, about 54% seen once. Sequencing used esophageal tumor tissue. The chain links TRBV27 to TRBJ2-7; D uncertain. The source of this sequence is a female donor with esophageal squamous cell carcinoma. The CDR3: CASSLSAASGTYEQYF. The CDR3 nucleotides read TGTGCCAGCAGTTTATCGGCGGCGAGTGGAACCTACGAGCAGTACTTC.